This TCR beta chain was captured by sequencing in a study of early T cells in non-severe SARS-CoV-2 infection. On the study more broadly: Sequencing used unsorted whole-blood bulk RNA, so chains lack pairing.

Unique molecular identifiers were added to individual cDNA molecules. In TCRdb, the 5' RACE reads were re-called with MiXCR into one record per CDR3 protein. The sample contains roughly 83,000 distinct CDR3 sequences, 12% of which appear only once. This clonotype has a count of ten or more. The germline CDR1 and CDR2 sequences are SQVTM and ANQGSEA. The CDR3 spans 12 residues. Trimming removed 4 bases from V and 2 bases from J, with 7 bases in between. This sample comprised whole blood, obtained at baseline. This receptor was obtained from an adult who was a healthcare worker with PCR-confirmed SARS-CoV-2 infection or an uninfected control (not recorded which). The chain uses TRBV29-1 and TRBJ2-3; D is unresolved. CDR3 nucleotide sequence: TGCAGCGTTGGTCAGTCCACAGATACGCAGTATTTT. It specifies CSVGQSTDTQYF.